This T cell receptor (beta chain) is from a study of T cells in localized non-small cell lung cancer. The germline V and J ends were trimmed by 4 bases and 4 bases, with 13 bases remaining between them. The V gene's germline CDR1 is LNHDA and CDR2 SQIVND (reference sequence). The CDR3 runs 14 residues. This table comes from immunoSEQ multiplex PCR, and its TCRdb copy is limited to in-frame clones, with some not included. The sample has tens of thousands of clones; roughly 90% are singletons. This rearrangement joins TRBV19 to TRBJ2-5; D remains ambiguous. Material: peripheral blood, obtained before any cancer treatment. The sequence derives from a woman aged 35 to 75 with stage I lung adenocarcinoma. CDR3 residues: CASSTSWSAETQYF. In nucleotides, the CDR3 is TGTGCCAGTAGTACGTCGTGGTCAGCAGAGACCCAGTACTTC.